Included here is one T cell receptor beta chain sequence, with context. The antigen is unknown. The sample belongs to a study of cytomegalovirus exposure and HLA in healthy donors. Points from the study as a whole: According to reports, the classifier identified cytomegalovirus status with high specificity and sensitivity. Most CMV-associated TCR beta chains appeared HLA-restricted in a later analysis. According to the study, around 180 TCR beta chains were cytomegalovirus-associated. Data from an earlier analysis indicated that most TCR beta V segments were productive either about 87% or about 30% of the time.

Per germline, CDR1 SGHRS and CDR2 YFSETQ. Trimming took 4 bases from V and 8 from J, leaving 12 bases between them. CDR3 length: 13 amino acids. The study ran its PCR with 60 Vbeta and 13 Jbeta primers. Here immunoSEQ multiplex PCR was the method, and the copy in TCRdb shows in-frame clones only, minus some. Among fewer than 200,000 clones listed, less than 80% were seen once. The sequencing input was PBMCs. The chain carries TRBV5-1 and TRBJ1-4; D unresolved. The TCR sequence derives from a man aged 35 to 55 in good health and CMV-seronegative. CDR3 sequence: CASSPEVDEKLFF. The CDR3 DNA reads TGCGCCAGCAGCCCAGAGGTTGACGAAAAACTGTTTTTT.